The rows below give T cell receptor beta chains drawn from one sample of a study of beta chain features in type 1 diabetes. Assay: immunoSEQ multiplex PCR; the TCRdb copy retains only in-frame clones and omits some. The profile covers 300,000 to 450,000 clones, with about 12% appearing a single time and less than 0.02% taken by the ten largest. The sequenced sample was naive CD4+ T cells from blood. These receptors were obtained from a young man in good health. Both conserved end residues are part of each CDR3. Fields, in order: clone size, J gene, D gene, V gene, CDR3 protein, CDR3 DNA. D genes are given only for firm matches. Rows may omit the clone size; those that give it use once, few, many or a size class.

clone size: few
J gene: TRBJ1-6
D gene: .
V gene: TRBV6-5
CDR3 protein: CASTRTGNSPLHF
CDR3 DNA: TGTGCCAGCACAAGGACGGGAAATTCACCCCTCCACTTT

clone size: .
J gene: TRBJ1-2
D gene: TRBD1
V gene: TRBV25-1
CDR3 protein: CASSPDVTGVYGYTF
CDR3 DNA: TGTGCCAGCAGTCCCGATGTGACAGGGGTGTATGGCTACACCTTC

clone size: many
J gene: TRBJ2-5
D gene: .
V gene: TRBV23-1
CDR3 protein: CASSQPRGQETQYF
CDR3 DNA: TGCGCCAGCAGTCAACCCCGGGGCCAAGAGACCCAGTACTTC

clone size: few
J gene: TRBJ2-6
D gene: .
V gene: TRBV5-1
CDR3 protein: CASSTGPSSGANVLTF
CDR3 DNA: TGCGCCAGCAGCACAGGACCGAGCTCTGGGGCCAACGTCCTGACTTTC

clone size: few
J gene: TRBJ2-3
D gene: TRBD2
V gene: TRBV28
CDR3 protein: CATISGGSTDTQYF
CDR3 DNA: TGTGCCACAATTAGCGGGGGAAGCACAGATACGCAGTATTTT

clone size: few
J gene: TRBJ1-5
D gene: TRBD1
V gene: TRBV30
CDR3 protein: CAWGRTGPNQPQHF
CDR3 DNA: TGTGCCTGGGGCCGGACAGGGCCCAATCAGCCCCAGCATTTT

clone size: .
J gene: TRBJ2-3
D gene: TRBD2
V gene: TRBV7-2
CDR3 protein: CASSLGGRGTDTQYF
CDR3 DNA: TGTGCCAGCAGCTTAGGCGGGAGAGGCACAGATACGCAGTATTTT

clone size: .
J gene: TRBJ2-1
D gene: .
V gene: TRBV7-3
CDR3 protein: CASSLSGGPNEQFF
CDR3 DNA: TGTGCCAGCAGCTTAAGTGGAGGCCCCAATGAGCAGTTCTTC

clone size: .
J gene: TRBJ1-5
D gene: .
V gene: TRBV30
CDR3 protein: CAWSGSGRYQPQHF
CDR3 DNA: TGTGCCTGGAGTGGGTCAGGTCGATATCAGCCCCAGCATTTT

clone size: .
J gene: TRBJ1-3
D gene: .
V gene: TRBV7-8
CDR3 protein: CASSLLGGSGNTIYF
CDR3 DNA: TGTGCCAGCAGCTTATTAGGCGGATCTGGAAACACCATATATTTT

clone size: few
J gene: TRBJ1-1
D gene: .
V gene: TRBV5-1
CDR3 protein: CASSLMTVGNTEAFF
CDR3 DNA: TGCGCCAGCAGCTTAATGACAGTTGGGAACACTGAAGCTTTCTTT

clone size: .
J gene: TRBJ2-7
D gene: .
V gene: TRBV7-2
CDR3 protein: CASSYLGASTAIYEQYF
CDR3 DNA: TGTGCCAGCAGCTATCTAGGAGCCTCGACAGCCATCTACGAGCAGTACTTC

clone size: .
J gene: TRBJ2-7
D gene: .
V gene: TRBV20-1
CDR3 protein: CSARQGYEQYF
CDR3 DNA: TGCAGTGCTAGACAGGGGTACGAGCAGTACTTC

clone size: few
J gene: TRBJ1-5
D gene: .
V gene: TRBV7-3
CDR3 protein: CASSLGGDQPQHF
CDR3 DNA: TGTGCCAGCAGCTTAGGGGGGGATCAGCCCCAGCATTTT

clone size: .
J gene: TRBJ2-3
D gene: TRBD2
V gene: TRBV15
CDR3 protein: CATSRDRTSGIQSDTQYF
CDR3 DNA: TGTGCCACCAGCAGAGATAGGACTAGCGGGATCCAGTCAGATACGCAGTATTTT

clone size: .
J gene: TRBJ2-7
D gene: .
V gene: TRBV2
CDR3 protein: CASNPEVNEQYF
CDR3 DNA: TGTGCCAGCAACCCAGAAGTTAACGAGCAGTACTTC

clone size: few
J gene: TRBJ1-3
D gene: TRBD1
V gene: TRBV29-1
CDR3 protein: CSVAGTDSGNTIYF
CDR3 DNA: TGCAGCGTAGCCGGGACAGACTCTGGAAACACCATATATTTT

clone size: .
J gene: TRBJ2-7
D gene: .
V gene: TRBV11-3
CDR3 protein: CASSLGTGTTTYEQYF
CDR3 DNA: TGTGCCAGCAGCTTAGGAACCGGGACAACAACCTACGAGCAGTACTTC

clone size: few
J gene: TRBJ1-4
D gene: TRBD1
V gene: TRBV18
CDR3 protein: CASSPRTSRTGQTNEKLFF
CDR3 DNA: TGTGCCAGCTCACCCCGAACTTCAAGGACAGGGCAAACTAATGAAAAACTGTTTTTT

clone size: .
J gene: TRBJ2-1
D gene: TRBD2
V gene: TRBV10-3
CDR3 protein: CASRSGEAYNEQFF
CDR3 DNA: TGTGCCTCCAGGAGCGGGGAGGCCTACAATGAGCAGTTCTTC

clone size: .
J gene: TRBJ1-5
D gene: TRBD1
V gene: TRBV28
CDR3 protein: CASSLSWVQGAAQPQHF
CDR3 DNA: TGTGCCAGCAGTTTGAGTTGGGTACAGGGGGCGGCTCAGCCCCAGCATTTT

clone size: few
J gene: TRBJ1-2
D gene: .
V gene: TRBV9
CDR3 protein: CASSVRAGLTNYGYTF
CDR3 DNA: TGTGCCAGCAGCGTAAGGGCAGGGTTGACAAACTATGGCTACACCTTC

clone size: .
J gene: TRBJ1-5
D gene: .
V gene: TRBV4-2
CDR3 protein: CASSQDSSFQPQHF
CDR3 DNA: TGTGCCAGCAGCCAAGATTCGTCGTTTCAGCCCCAGCATTTT

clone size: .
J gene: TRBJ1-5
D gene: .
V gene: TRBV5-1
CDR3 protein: CASSIDSNQPQHF
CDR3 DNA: TGCGCCAGCAGCATAGATAGCAATCAGCCCCAGCATTTT

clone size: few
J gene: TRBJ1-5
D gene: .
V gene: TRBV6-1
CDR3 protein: CASSRDANQPQHF
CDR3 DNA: TGTGCCAGCAGTCGGGATGCCAATCAGCCCCAGCATTTT

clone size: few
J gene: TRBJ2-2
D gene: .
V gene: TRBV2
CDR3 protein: CASSEQNTGELFF
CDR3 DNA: TGTGCCAGCAGCGAACAGAACACCGGGGAGCTGTTTTTT

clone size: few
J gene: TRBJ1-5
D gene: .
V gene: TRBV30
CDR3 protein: CAWSVRVDSPWSQHF
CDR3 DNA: TGTGCCTGGAGTGTACGTGTCGACAGCCCCTGGTCCCAGCATTTT

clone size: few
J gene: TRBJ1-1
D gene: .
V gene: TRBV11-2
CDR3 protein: CASSLGGGATEAFF
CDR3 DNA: TGTGCCAGCAGCTTAGGAGGGGGTGCCACTGAAGCTTTCTTT

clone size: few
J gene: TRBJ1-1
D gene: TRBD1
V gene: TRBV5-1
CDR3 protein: CASTSRTGSDTEAFF
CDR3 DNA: TGCGCCAGCACCTCCCGGACAGGGTCGGACACTGAAGCTTTCTTT

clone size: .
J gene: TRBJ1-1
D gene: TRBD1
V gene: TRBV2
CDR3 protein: CAGGQGVNWAFF
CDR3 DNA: TGTGCCGGAGGACAGGGGGTTAACTGGGCTTTCTTT

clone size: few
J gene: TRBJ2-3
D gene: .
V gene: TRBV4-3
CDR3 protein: CASSQDSSTDTQYF
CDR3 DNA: TGCGCCAGCAGCCAAGACAGTTCCACAGATACGCAGTATTTT

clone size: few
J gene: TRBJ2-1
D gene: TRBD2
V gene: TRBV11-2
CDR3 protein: CASSLDWGGSYNEQFF
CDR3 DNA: TGTGCCAGCAGCTTAGATTGGGGGGGCTCCTACAATGAGCAGTTCTTC

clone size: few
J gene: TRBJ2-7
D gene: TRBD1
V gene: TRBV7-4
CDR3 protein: CASSKKPGTATYEQYF
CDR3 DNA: TGTGCCAGCAGCAAGAAACCGGGGACAGCGACCTACGAGCAGTACTTC

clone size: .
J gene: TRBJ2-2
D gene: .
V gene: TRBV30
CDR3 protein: CASKGVTANTGELFF
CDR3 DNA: TGTGCCTCCAAGGGGGTGACTGCGAACACCGGGGAGCTGTTTTTT

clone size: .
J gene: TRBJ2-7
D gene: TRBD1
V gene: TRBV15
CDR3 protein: CATSRDSAGGEQYF
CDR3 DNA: TGTGCCACCAGCAGAGATTCGGCAGGGGGTGAGCAGTACTTC